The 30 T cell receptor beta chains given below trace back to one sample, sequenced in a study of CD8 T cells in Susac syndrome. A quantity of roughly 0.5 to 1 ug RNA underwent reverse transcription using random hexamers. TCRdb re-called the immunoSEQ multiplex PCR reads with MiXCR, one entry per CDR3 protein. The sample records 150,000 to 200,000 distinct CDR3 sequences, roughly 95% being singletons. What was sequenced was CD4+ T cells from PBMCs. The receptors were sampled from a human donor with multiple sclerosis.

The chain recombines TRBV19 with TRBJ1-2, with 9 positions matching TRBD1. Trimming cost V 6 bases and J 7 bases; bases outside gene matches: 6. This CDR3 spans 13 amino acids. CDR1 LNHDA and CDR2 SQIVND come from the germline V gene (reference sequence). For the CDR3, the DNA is TGTGCCAGTAGCCCCGGACAGGGGATTGGCTACACCTTC. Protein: CASSPGQGIGYTF.

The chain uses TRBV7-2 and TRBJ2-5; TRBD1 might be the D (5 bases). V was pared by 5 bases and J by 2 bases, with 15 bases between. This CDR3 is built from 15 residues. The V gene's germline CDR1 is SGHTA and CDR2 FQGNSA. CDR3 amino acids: CASSRSIGAQETQYF. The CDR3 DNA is TGTGCCAGCAGCCGCTCAATAGGGGCACAAGAGACCCAGTACTTC.

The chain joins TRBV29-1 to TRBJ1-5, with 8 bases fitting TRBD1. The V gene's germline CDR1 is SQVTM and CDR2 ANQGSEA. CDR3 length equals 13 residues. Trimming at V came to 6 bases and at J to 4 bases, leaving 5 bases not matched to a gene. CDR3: CSVGQALNQPQHF. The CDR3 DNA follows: TGCAGCGTGGGACAGGCTTTGAATCAGCCCCAGCATTTT.

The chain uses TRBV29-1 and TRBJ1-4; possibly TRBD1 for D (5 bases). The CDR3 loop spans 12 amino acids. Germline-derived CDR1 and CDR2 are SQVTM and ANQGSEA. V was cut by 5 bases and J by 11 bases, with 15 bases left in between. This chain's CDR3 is CSVKSRAEKLFF. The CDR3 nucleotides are TGCAGCGTTAAGAGCAGGGCCGAGAAACTGTTTTTT.

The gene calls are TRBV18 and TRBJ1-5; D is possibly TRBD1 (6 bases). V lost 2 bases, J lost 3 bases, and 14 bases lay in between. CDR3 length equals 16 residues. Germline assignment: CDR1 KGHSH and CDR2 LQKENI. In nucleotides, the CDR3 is TGTGCCAGCTCACCAACTTCACAGGGCCACAATCAGCCCCAGCATTTT. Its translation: CASSPTSQGHNQPQHF.

The CDR3 reads CATQDRVNQPQHF. DNA for the CDR3: TGTGCCACCCAGGACAGGGTAAATCAGCCCCAGCATTTT. V usage is TRBV24-1 and J usage is TRBJ1-5; 8 nucleotides agree with TRBD1. Unmatched junction bases numbered 4, after V lost 9 bases and J lost 4 bases. This CDR3 is 13 amino acids long. In germline, CDR1 is KGHDR, CDR2 SFDVKD.

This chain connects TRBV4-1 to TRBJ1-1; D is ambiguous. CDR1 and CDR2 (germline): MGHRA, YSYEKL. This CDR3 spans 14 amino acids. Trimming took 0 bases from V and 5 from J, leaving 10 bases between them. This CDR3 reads CASSQDRGKTEAFF. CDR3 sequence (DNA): TGCGCCAGCAGCCAAGATCGAGGAAAAACTGAAGCTTTCTTT.

The CDR3 DNA reads as TGTGCCAGCCATAGCCAGGGGGCTTCGGGGGAGACCCAGTACTTC. Amino acids: CASHSQGASGETQYF. This chain links TRBV25-1 with TRBJ2-5; 8 bases are shared with TRBD1. Germline loops: CDR1 MGHDK, CDR2 SYGVNS. The CDR3 is 15 amino acids. The V gene end was trimmed by 8 bases and the J gene end by 5 bases; junction bases not matched to a gene: 13.

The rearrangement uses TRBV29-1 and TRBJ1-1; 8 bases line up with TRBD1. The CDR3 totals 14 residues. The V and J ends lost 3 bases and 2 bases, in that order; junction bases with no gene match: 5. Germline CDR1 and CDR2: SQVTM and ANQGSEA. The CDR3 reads CSVDLQGANTEAFF. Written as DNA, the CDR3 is TGCAGCGTTGATCTTCAGGGGGCCAACACTGAAGCTTTCTTT.

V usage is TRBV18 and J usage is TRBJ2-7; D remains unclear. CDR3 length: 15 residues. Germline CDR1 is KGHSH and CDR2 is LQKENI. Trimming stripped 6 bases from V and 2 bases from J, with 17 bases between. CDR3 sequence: CASSLPGEPTYEQYF. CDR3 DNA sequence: TGTGCCAGCTCTCTCCCGGGCGAACCTACCTACGAGCAGTACTTC.

CDR3 sequence reads: CASSEQPKLLWGYTF. In DNA, the CDR3 is TGTGCCAGCAGTGAACAGCCGAAACTTCTATGGGGCTACACCTTC. The rearrangement joins TRBV6-1 to TRBJ1-2; D call uncertain. Trimming pared 2 bases from V and 8 bases from J, leaving 18 bases between. Germline values: CDR1 MNHNS, CDR2 SASEGT. The CDR3 is 15 residues long.

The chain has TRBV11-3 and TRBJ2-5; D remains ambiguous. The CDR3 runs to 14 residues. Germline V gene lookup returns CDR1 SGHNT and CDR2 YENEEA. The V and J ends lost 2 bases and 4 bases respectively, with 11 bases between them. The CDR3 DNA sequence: TGTGCCAGCAGCTTAAGGGTATTGTCAGAGACCCAGTACTTC. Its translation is CASSLRVLSETQYF.

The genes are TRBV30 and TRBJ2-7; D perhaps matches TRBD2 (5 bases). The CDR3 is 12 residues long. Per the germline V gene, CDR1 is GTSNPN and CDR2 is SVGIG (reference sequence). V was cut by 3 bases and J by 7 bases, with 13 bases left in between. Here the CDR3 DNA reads TGTGCCTGGAGGCGGGCCTCTGGGGAGCAGTACTTC. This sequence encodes CAWRRASGEQYF.

CDR3 loop: CASSQPGLEQFF. DNA for the CDR3: TGCGCCAGCAGCCAACCTGGCCTTGAGCAGTTCTTC. The chain recombines TRBV4-3 with TRBJ2-1; D is unresolved. Trimming left V 2 bases short and J 9 bases short, with 8 bases between. Per germline, CDR1 LGHNA and CDR2 YSLEER. This CDR3 contains 12 residues.

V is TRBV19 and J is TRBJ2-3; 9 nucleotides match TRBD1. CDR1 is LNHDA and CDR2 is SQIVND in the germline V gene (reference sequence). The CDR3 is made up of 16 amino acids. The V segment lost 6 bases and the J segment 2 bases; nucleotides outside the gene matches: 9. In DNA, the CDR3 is TGTGCCAGTAGCCTCCGGGACAGGGTGGACACAGATACGCAGTATTTT. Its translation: CASSLRDRVDTDTQYF.

In DNA, the CDR3 is TGTGCCAGCAGTCCAAGAGTGGTAATGGAGAACACTGAAGCTTTCTTT. Residues: CASSPRVVMENTEAFF. The J gene is TRBJ1-1, the V gene TRBV12-3 or TRBV12-4; D is ambiguous. CDR3 length: 16 amino acids. Trimming took off 5 bases at V and 1 base at J, with 17 bases between the two ends.

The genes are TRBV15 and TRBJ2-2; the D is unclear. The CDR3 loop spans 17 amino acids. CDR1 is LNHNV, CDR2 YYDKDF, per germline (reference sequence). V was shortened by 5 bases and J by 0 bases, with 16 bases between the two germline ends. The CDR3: CATSHPGPRPNTGELFF. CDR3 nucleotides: TGTGCCACCAGCCATCCTGGGCCCCGGCCGAACACCGGGGAGCTGTTTTTT.

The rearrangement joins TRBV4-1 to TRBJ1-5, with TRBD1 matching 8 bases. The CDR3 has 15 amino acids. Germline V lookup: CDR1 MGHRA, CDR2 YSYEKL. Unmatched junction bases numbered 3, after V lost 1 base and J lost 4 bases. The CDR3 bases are TGCGCCAGCAGCCAAGGAGACAGGGGTAATCAGCCCCAGCATTTT. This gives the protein CASSQGDRGNQPQHF.

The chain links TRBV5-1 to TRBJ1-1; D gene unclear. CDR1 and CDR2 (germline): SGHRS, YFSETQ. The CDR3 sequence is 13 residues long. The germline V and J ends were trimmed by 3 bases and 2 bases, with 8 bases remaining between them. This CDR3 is CASSSEPNTEAFF. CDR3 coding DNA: TGCGCCAGCAGCTCGGAGCCTAACACTGAAGCTTTCTTT.

CDR3 DNA: TGCGCCAGCACGGGAAGCCCAGATCCCCCTATGGGAAATGAGCAGTTCTTC. Amino acid sequence: CASTGSPDPPMGNEQFF. V gene TRBV23-1 combines with J gene TRBJ2-1; TRBD2 might be the D (5 bases). TRBV23-1 is labeled an ORF, and its function is uncertain. There are 17 residues in the CDR3. V was shortened by 7 bases and J by 7 bases, with 26 bases between the two germline ends.

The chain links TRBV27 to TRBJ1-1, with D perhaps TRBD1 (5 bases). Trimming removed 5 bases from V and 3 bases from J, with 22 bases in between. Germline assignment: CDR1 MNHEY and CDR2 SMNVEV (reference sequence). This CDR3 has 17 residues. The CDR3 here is CASSIEGRKGYDTEAFF. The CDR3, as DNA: TGTGCCAGCAGTATTGAGGGGCGGAAGGGTTATGACACTGAAGCTTTCTTT.

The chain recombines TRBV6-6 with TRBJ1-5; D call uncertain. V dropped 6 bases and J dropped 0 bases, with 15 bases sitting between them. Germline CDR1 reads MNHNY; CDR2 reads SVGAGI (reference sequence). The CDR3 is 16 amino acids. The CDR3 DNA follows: TGTGCCAGCAGCCTACTCGAAACACATAGCAATCAGCCCCAGCATTTT. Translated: CASSLLETHSNQPQHF.

For the CDR3, the DNA is TGCAGCGTAGGACAGGGTATTGGCACTGAAGCTTTCTTT. The encoded protein is CSVGQGIGTEAFF. The chain employs TRBV29-1 and TRBJ1-1, with 8 bases lining up with TRBD1. The CDR3 has 13 residues. Losses at the gene ends were 6 bases for V and 4 bases for J; bases not matched to a gene: 7. Per the germline V gene, CDR1 is SQVTM and CDR2 is ANQGSEA.

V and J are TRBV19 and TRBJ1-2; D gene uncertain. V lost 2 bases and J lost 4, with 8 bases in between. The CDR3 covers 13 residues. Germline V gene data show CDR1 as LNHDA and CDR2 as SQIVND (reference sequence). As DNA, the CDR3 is TGTGCCAGTAGTATAAAGGGCTCCTATGGCTACACCTTC. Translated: CASSIKGSYGYTF.

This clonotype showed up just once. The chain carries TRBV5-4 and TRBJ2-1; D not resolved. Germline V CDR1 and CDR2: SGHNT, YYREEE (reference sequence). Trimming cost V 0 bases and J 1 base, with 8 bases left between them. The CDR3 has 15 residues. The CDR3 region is CASSLESRSYNEQFF. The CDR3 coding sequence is TGTGCCAGCAGCTTGGAATCTAGATCCTACAATGAGCAGTTCTTC. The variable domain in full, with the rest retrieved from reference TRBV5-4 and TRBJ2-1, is ETGVTQSPTHLIKTRGQQVTLRCSSQSGHNTVSWYQQALGQGPQFIFQYYREEENGRGNFPPRFSGLQFPNYSSELNVNALELDDSALYLCASSLESRSYNEQFFGPGTRLTVL.

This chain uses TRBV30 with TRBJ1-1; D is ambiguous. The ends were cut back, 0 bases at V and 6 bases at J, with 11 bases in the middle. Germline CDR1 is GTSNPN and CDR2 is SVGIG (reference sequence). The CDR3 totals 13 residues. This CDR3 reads CAWSVQGLAEAFF. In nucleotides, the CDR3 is TGTGCCTGGAGTGTACAAGGGCTGGCTGAAGCTTTCTTT.

CDR3 DNA sequence: TGCGCCAGCAGCCAAGAAGGGAACAGGGACTACGAGCAGTACTTC. Translation gives CASSQEGNRDYEQYF. The gene calls are TRBV4-3 and TRBJ2-7; D perhaps matches TRBD1 (6 bases). The CDR3 runs to 15 residues. The germline CDR1 and CDR2 sequences are LGHNA and YSLEER. Trimming left V 0 bases short and J 3 bases short, with 12 bases between.

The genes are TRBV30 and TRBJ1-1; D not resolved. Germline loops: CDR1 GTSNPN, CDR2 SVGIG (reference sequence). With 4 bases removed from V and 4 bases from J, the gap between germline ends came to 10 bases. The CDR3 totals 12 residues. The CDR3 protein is CAWTRGGTEAFF. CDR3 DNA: TGTGCCTGGACTCGAGGAGGCACTGAAGCTTTCTTT. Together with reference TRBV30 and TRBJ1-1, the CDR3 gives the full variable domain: SQTIHQWPATLVQPVGSPLSLECTVEGTSNPNLYWYRQAAGRGLQLLFYSVGIGQISSEVPQNLSASRPQDRQFILSSKKLLLSDSGFYLCAWTRGGTEAFFGQGTRLTVV.

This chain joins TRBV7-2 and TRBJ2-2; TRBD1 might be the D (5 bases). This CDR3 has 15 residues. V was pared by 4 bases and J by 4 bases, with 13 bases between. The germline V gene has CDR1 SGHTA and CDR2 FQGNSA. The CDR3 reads CASSSRAGITGELFF. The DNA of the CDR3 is TGTGCCAGCAGCTCCAGGGCAGGGATCACCGGGGAGCTGTTTTTT.

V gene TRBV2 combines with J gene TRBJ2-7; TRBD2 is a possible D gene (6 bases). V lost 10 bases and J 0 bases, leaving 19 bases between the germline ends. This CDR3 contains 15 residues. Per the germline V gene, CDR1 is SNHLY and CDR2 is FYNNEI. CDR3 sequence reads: CATLPGLIHSYEQYF. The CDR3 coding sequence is TGTGCCACCCTACCGGGACTCATCCACTCCTACGAGCAGTACTTC.